The 24 T cell receptor beta chains reported below all come from one sample, sequenced in a study of human T cells and chemical hapten exposure. Regarding time point: patch test 1, 2 weeks after DPC sensitization. Indicated treatment: therapeutic diphenylcyclopropenone sensitization with weekly scalp DPC. Each CDR3 protein is one row after TCRdb ran MiXCR on the RACE reads. The sample consists of just under 350,000 distinct CDR3 sequences, approximately 6.3% of them appearing once. The sequencing used whole blood, collected in connection with sensitization to the hapten diphenylcyclopropenone (DPC). The receptors stem from a woman between 18 and 29 years old with alopecia areata. Some clones in this sample may be carry-over from other donors' samples.

This clonotype was observed at least ten times. The V call is TRBV6-5, the J call TRBJ2-3; no firm D call. Trimming took off 7 bases at V and 1 base at J, with 9 bases between the two ends. Germline lookup yields CDR1 MNHEY and CDR2 SVGAGI. The length of the CDR3 is 13 residues. CDR3 nucleotide sequence: TGTGCCAGCACCCAGGACGGCACAGATACGCAGTATTTT. Residues: CASTQDGTDTQYF.

A few counts support this clonotype. The chain links TRBV4-1 to TRBJ1-1, with TRBD1 matching 7 bases. V was clipped by 3 bases and J by 7 bases; unmatched bases: 5. Looked up from germline, CDR1 is MGHRA and CDR2 is YSYEKL. The CDR3 has 13 residues. The CDR3, as DNA: TGCGCCAGCAGCCACAGGGGGATTAATGAAGCTTTCTTT. Its protein is CASSHRGINEAFF.

This clonotype occurred a few times. The chain joins TRBV20-1 to TRBJ1-1, with 9 bases matching TRBD1. V dropped 1 base and J dropped 5; count of bases not matched to a gene: 5. The germline gives CDR1 DFQATT, CDR2 SNEGSKA (reference sequence). This CDR3 has 14 amino acids. In DNA form, the CDR3 reads TGCAGTGCTAGAGGAGACAGGGGGGCGACTGAAGCTTTCTTT. Protein: CSARGDRGATEAFF.

Only a few counts were recorded for this clonotype. The chain has TRBV5-4 and TRBJ1-1; TRBD1 is a possible D gene (5 bases). The germline gives CDR1 SGHNT, CDR2 YYREEE (reference sequence). The CDR3 contains 15 residues. Trimming took off 4 bases at V and 5 bases at J, with 18 bases between the two ends. The CDR3, as DNA: TGTGCCAGCAGCCTACCGGGGGGTCATGGGACTGAAGCTTTCTTT. It is translated as CASSLPGGHGTEAFF.

This sequence joins TRBV29-1 and TRBJ2-3, with D tentatively TRBD2 (5 bases). Germline CDR1 is SQVTM and CDR2 is ANQGSEA. This CDR3 region has 12 residues. V shed 4 bases and J shed 5 bases, with 10 bases lying between them. As DNA, the CDR3 is TGCAGCGTTGCTGAGGCGGGAGATACGCAGTATTTT. As protein: CSVAEAGDTQYF.

This chain joins TRBV4-2 and TRBJ1-1; possible D gene TRBD1, 5 bases. CDR1 is LGHNA, CDR2 YNFKEQ, per germline. The CDR3 is 14 amino acids. Trimming took off 0 bases at V and 1 base at J, with 6 bases between the two ends. The CDR3 here is CASSQEGANTEAFF. The CDR3 DNA follows: TGTGCCAGCAGCCAAGAAGGGGCGAACACTGAAGCTTTCTTT.

This clonotype came up a few times. The rearrangement joins TRBV14 to TRBJ2-5; a possible D gene is TRBD2 (7 bases). Germline CDR1 is SGHDN and CDR2 is FVKESK. CDR3 length: 15 amino acids. Trimming took 0 bases from V and 7 from J, leaving 15 bases between them. CDR3 residues: CASSQEMGGGRTQYF. The CDR3 DNA sequence: TGTGCCAGCAGCCAAGAGATGGGAGGGGGAAGGACCCAGTACTTC. Filled out from reference TRBV14 and TRBJ2-5, the complete variable domain reads EAGVTQFPSHSVIEKGQTVTLRCDPISGHDNLYWYRRVMGKEIKFLLHFVKESKQDESGMPNNRFLAERTGGTYSTLKVQPAELEDSGVYFCASSQEMGGGRTQYFGPGTRLLVL.

This clonotype was recorded at least ten times. The chain recombines TRBV7-9 with TRBJ2-7, with D possibly being TRBD1 or TRBD2 (5 bases each). The CDR3 runs 12 residues. Per the germline V gene, CDR1 is SEHNR and CDR2 is FQNEAQ (reference sequence). CDR3 DNA: TGTGCCAGCAGCTTAGTCGGGACGGCCTTTTCTGTC. This encodes CASSLVGTAFSV.

V is TRBV7-9 and J is TRBJ1-3, with a weak D call TRBD1 (5 bases). Trimming took 5 bases from V and 1 from J, leaving 15 bases between them. Looked up from germline, CDR1 is SEHNR and CDR2 is FQNEAQ (reference sequence). CDR3 length: 16 residues. The CDR3 is CASSLARVPSGNTIYF. CDR3 in DNA: TGTGCCAGCAGCCTTGCCAGGGTTCCATCTGGAAACACCATATATTTT.

This clonotype was picked up many times. The chain is built from TRBV9 and TRBJ2-5, with a weak D call TRBD1 (6 bases). Germline V gene sequence: CDR1 SGDLS, CDR2 YYNGEE. Trimming removed 3 bases at V and 2 bases at J, with 17 bases between. This CDR3 region has 16 residues. The CDR3 spells CASSENPRGLQETQYF. The DNA of the CDR3 is TGTGCCAGCAGCGAGAACCCCAGGGGCTTACAAGAGACCCAGTACTTC.

This clonotype was detected only a few times. The rearrangement links TRBV6-5 to TRBJ2-7; 9 nucleotides line up with TRBD1. V trimming: 6 bases; J trimming: 7 bases; junction bases outside the gene matches: 7. CDR1 and CDR2 (germline): MNHEY, SVGAGI. The CDR3 consists of 13 residues. The CDR3 protein is CASRGTGTREQYF. CDR3 sequence (DNA): TGTGCCAGCAGAGGGACAGGGACAAGGGAGCAGTACTTC.

This clonotype was detected many times. V and J are TRBV27 and TRBJ1-5; D is perhaps TRBD1 (5 bases). V was clipped by 7 bases and J by 2 bases, with 15 bases between them. Per germline, CDR1 MNHEY and CDR2 SMNVEV (reference sequence). The CDR3 sequence is 15 residues long. The DNA for the CDR3 is TGTGCCAGCATACGGGGCTTAAGGGGCAATCAGCCCCAGCATTTT. Its translation: CASIRGLRGNQPQHF.

This clonotype was found many times. The chain joins TRBV2 to TRBJ1-1; D might be TRBD1 (5 bases). Germline CDR1 SNHLY, CDR2 FYNNEI. The CDR3 is made up of 15 amino acids. V was clipped by 6 bases and J by 5 bases, with 19 bases between them. The CDR3 spells CASSATAILGTEAFF. The CDR3 nucleotides read TGTGCCAGCAGCGCGACAGCCATACTGGGGACTGAAGCTTTCTTT. The variable domain in full, with the rest retrieved from reference TRBV2 and TRBJ1-1, is EPEVTQTPSHQVTQMGQEVILRCVPISNHLYFYWYRQILGQKVEFLVSFYNNEISEKSEIFDDQFSVERPDGSNFTLKIRSTKLEDSAMYFCASSATAILGTEAFFGQGTRLTVV.

There are many counts of this clonotype. The gene calls are TRBV18 and TRBJ2-5; D perhaps matches TRBD2 (6 bases). The germline V gene has CDR1 KGHSH and CDR2 LQKENI. The CDR3 length is 13 residues. V lost 4 bases, J lost 3 bases, and 9 bases lay in between. The CDR3 is CASSRGVEETQYF. The DNA of the CDR3 is TGTGCCAGCTCACGGGGGGTAGAAGAGACCCAGTACTTC.

There are a few counts of this clonotype. This chain uses TRBV2 with TRBJ2-1; tentatively, D is TRBD2 (6 bases). The CDR3 covers 15 residues. The V end was cut by 7 bases, the J end by 5 bases, with 18 bases between. Germline V CDR1 and CDR2: SNHLY, FYNNEI. The CDR3 spells CASIKRGAGNNEQFF. CDR3 sequence (DNA): TGTGCCAGCATCAAGAGGGGCGCGGGAAACAATGAGCAGTTCTTC.

The J gene is TRBJ2-7, the V gene TRBV2; D perhaps matches TRBD2 (5 bases). The CDR3 length is 14 residues. The germline CDR1 and CDR2 sequences are SNHLY and FYNNEI. V dropped 5 bases and J dropped 0 bases, with 11 bases sitting between them. CDR3 sequence (DNA): TGTGCCAGCAGTCAGAGCCGGGGCTCCTACGAGCAGTACTTC. Residues: CASSQSRGSYEQYF.

This clonotype was observed a handful of times. The chain is built from TRBV12-3 or TRBV12-4 and TRBJ1-5; D is possibly TRBD1 (5 bases). The V end lost 1 base, the J end lost 2 bases, and 6 bases lay between the germline ends. CDR3 length: 14 amino acids. The CDR3 reads CASSLETGNQPQHF. The CDR3 DNA reads TGTGCCAGCAGTTTAGAGACAGGCAATCAGCCCCAGCATTTT.

In this sample, this clonotype turned up many times. The chain links TRBV20-1 to TRBJ2-1; D possibly uses TRBD1 or TRBD2 (6 bases each). Trimming left V 6 bases short and J 2 bases short, with 14 bases between. In germline, CDR1 is DFQATT, CDR2 SNEGSKA (reference sequence). The CDR3 loop spans 14 amino acids. The DNA for the CDR3 is TGCAGTGCAAGGGGGACTGCAGCCTACAATGAGCAGTTCTTC. It codes for CSARGTAAYNEQFF.

The chain joins TRBV12-3 or TRBV12-4 to TRBJ1-1; 8 bases map to TRBD1. The V gene end was trimmed by 4 bases and the J gene end by 3 bases; junction bases not matched to a gene: 10. The CDR3 contains 16 residues. CDR3 in DNA: TGTGCCAGCAGTTGGGCAGGGGGCTTGTCGGACACTGAAGCTTTCTTT. Protein product: CASSWAGGLSDTEAFF.

A few counts support this clonotype. The chain is built from TRBV5-1 and TRBJ1-1; D is unclear. V was trimmed by 3 bases and J by 4 bases, leaving 13 bases between them. Germline V gives CDR1 SGHRS, CDR2 YFSETQ. The CDR3 is 14 residues long. The CDR3: CASSSIGLGTEAFF. The CDR3 region has the DNA TGCGCCAGCAGCTCCATCGGCCTTGGCACTGAAGCTTTCTTT.

There are a few counts of this clonotype. This chain joins TRBV25-1 and TRBJ1-5; no reliable D call. CDR3 length equals 12 residues. CDR1 is MGHDK and CDR2 is SYGVNS in the germline V gene. V was pared by 6 bases and J by 4 bases, with 7 bases between. The chain's CDR3 is CASRNGNQPQHF. In DNA, the CDR3 is TGTGCCAGCAGAAATGGGAATCAGCCCCAGCATTTT.

This clonotype was observed at least ten times. The rearrangement links TRBV11-2 to TRBJ2-3, with D possibly matching TRBD1 (6 bases). The CDR3 loop spans 16 amino acids. V was cut by 1 base and J by 2 bases, with 13 bases left in between. Germline lookup yields CDR1 SGHAT and CDR2 FQNNGV. In DNA, the CDR3 is TGTGCCAGCAGCTTAGTTGTGACAGGCCCCACAGATACGCAGTATTTT. This encodes CASSLVVTGPTDTQYF.

The chain has TRBV12-3 or TRBV12-4 and TRBJ2-7, with 7 bases identical to TRBD1. The V gene end was trimmed by 6 bases and the J gene end by 0 bases; junction bases not matched to a gene: 2. The CDR3 runs to 13 residues. CDR3 bases: TGTGCCAGCAGGGGGACAGTCTCCTACGAGCAGTACTTC. It codes for CASRGTVSYEQYF.

This clonotype was found a few times. CDR3 DNA: TGCGCCAGCAGTCAGGAGCCGGGGACTGAAGCTTTCTTT. Protein sequence: CASSQEPGTEAFF. The chain uses TRBV4-3 and TRBJ1-1, with D unclear. V lost 6 bases to trimming and J lost 5 bases, with 13 bases between them. Germline V lookup: CDR1 LGHNA, CDR2 YSLEER. The CDR3 loop spans 13 amino acids.